This entry lists 10 T cell receptor beta chains sequenced from one sample in a study of control samples from healthy donors and cancer patients. Clones were read by immunoSEQ multiplex PCR, and TCRdb kept only the in-frame ones, dropping some. The sample lists 150,000 to 200,000 clones, over 85% occurring once. Sequencing used blood. Receptor source: a man younger than 40 in good health.

The rearrangement uses TRBV6-1 and TRBJ1-1; 7 positions agree with TRBD1. V gave up 6 bases and J gave up 9 bases; unmatched junction bases: 10. This CDR3 is 13 amino acids long. In germline, CDR1 is MNHNS, CDR2 SASEGT. The DNA for the CDR3 is TGTGCCAGCAGCACGACAGGGCGAGATAAAGCTTTCTTT. Translated: CASSTTGRDKAFF.

The V gene is TRBV4-2, the J gene TRBJ1-1; D remains unclear. From germline, CDR1 is LGHNA and CDR2 YNFKEQ. Deletions cut 0 bases from V and 5 bases from J, with 7 bases between. The CDR3 covers 13 residues. CDR3 sequence reads: CASSQEVRTEAFF. The CDR3 nucleotides read TGTGCCAGCAGCCAAGAGGTGAGAACTGAAGCTTTCTTT.

This chain uses TRBV6-1 with TRBJ1-1, with D unclear. CDR1 MNHNS and CDR2 SASEGT come from the germline V gene. V lost 0 bases to trimming and J lost 4 bases, with 0 bases between them. The CDR3 runs 11 residues. The CDR3 sequence: CASSEATEAFF. The CDR3 DNA is TGTGCCAGCAGTGAAGCCACTGAAGCTTTCTTT.

The genes are TRBV11-2 and TRBJ2-7, with D unresolved. Germline loops: CDR1 SGHAT, CDR2 FQNNGV. Trimming took off 5 bases at V and 4 bases at J, with 18 bases between the two ends. CDR3 length: 15 amino acids. CDR3 residues: CASSDGPHQAYEQYF. The CDR3, as DNA: TGTGCCAGCAGCGACGGGCCCCATCAGGCATACGAGCAGTACTTC.

This chain uses TRBV5-1 with TRBJ2-2; D remains ambiguous. The CDR3 extends over 13 amino acids. V was shortened by 4 bases and J by 4 bases, with 8 bases between the two germline ends. Germline V lookup: CDR1 SGHRS, CDR2 YFSETQ. CDR3 sequence (DNA): TGCGCCAGCAGCCAAATTACCACCGGGGAGCTGTTTTTT. Its protein is CASSQITTGELFF.

V and J are TRBV28 and TRBJ2-2, with D possibly matching TRBD1 (6 bases). Germline-derived CDR1 and CDR2 are MDHEN and SYDVKM. This CDR3 is 14 amino acids long. Trimming shortened V by 3 bases and J by 1 base, and 6 bases separated the two germline ends. The chain's CDR3 is CASSLGQNTGELFF. Written as DNA, the CDR3 is TGTGCCAGCAGTTTGGGACAGAACACCGGGGAGCTGTTTTTT.

This clone was counted a single time. V usage is TRBV19 and J usage is TRBJ2-7; 8 bases map to TRBD1. V lost 5 bases to trimming and J lost 1 base; unmatched junction nucleotides: 4. Germline CDR1 LNHDA, CDR2 SQIVND (reference sequence). The length of the CDR3 is 14 residues. The CDR3 loop is CASSSGGKSYEQYF. The CDR3 DNA is TGTGCCAGTAGTTCAGGGGGCAAATCCTACGAGCAGTACTTC. Complete variable domain (other parts from reference TRBV19 and TRBJ2-7): DGGITQSPKYLFRKEGQNVTLSCEQNLNHDAMYWYRQDPGQGLRLIYYSQIVNDFQKGDIAEGYSVSREKKESFPLTVTSAQKNPTAFYLCASSSGGKSYEQYFGPGTRLTVT.

CDR3 region: CASVLRGGAGTGELFF. The CDR3 region has the DNA TGTGCTAGTGTCCTTCGCGGGGGGGCGGGCACCGGGGAGCTGTTTTTT. The chain employs TRBV12-5 and TRBJ2-2, with 9 nucleotides matching TRBD2. From germline, CDR1 is LGHNT and CDR2 FRNRAP. J lost 4 bases, V lost 7 bases, and 10 bases had no gene match. There are 16 residues in the CDR3.

The gene calls are TRBV19 and TRBJ1-1; no firm D call. The ends were cut back, 3 bases at V and 12 bases at J, with 11 bases in the middle. Germline CDR1 and CDR2: LNHDA and SQIVND (reference sequence). The CDR3 has 11 amino acids. Here the CDR3 DNA reads TGTGCCAGTAGTATTGCCGTTCTCACTTTCTTT. Its translation is CASSIAVLTFF. The complete variable domain, with remaining parts taken from reference TRBV19 and TRBJ1-1, reads DGGITQSPKYLFRKEGQNVTLSCEQNLNHDAMYWYRQDPGQGLRLIYYSQIVNDFQKGDIAEGYSVSREKKESFPLTVTSAQKNPTAFYLCASSIAVLTFFGQGTRLTVV.

Comment on this clone: The junction does not match germline at one end; this may be a read error. The chain combines TRBV6-6 with TRBJ2-5; D is ambiguous. The CDR3 consists of 14 residues. Per germline, CDR1 MNHNY and CDR2 SVGAGI (reference sequence). DNA of the CDR3: TGTGCCGGCAGAACGCCTCTCTACCCAGAGACCCAGTACTTC. Protein product: CAGRTPLYPETQYF.